These T cell receptor beta chains were read from a single sample in a study of cytomegalovirus exposure and HLA in healthy donors. Clones were sequenced by immunoSEQ multiplex PCR, and TCRdb holds only the in-frame ones, with some missing. This sample has approximately 45,000 clones, with 70% to 80% found just once. The specimen was PBMCs. These receptors originate from a woman aged 25-40 years in good health and CMV-seronegative. CDR3s include the opening cysteine and the closing phenylalanine or tryptophan. Each record gives: J gene, clone size, V gene, D gene, CDR3 protein, CDR3 DNA. The D gene is left open where the match is weak. The listing skips clone size in some rows; elsewhere it reads once, few, many or a size class.

j_call: TRBJ1-2
clone_size: NA
v_call: TRBV6-5
d_call: NA
cdr3_aa: CASRAGNYGYTF
cdr3_nt: TGTGCCAGCAGGGCAGGGAACTATGGCTACACCTTC

j_call: TRBJ2-3
clone_size: NA
v_call: TRBV6-1
d_call: NA
cdr3_aa: CASSEGGRLGPDTQYF
cdr3_nt: TGTGCCAGCAGTGAAGGGGGGAGGCTAGGGCCAGATACGCAGTATTTT

j_call: TRBJ1-5
clone_size: NA
v_call: TRBV28
d_call: TRBD1
cdr3_aa: CASTDRGLLVGQPQHF
cdr3_nt: TGTGCCAGCACCGACAGGGGGTTATTAGTGGGTCAGCCCCAGCATTTT

j_call: TRBJ1-1
clone_size: few
v_call: TRBV5-1
d_call: NA
cdr3_aa: CASSLAGEEGTEAFF
cdr3_nt: TGCGCCAGCAGCTTGGCCGGGGAAGAAGGCACTGAAGCTTTCTTT

j_call: TRBJ1-6
clone_size: NA
v_call: TRBV7-9
d_call: NA
cdr3_aa: CASSRGNSWDSSPLHF
cdr3_nt: TGTGCCAGCAGCAGAGGGAACAGCTGGGATAGTTCACCCCTCCACTTT

j_call: TRBJ1-5
clone_size: NA
v_call: TRBV6-1
d_call: NA
cdr3_aa: CASSVTDQPQHF
cdr3_nt: TGTGCCAGCAGTGTAACGGATCAGCCCCAGCATTTT

j_call: TRBJ2-7
clone_size: NA
v_call: TRBV6-5
d_call: TRBD1
cdr3_aa: CASRTQGATYEQYF
cdr3_nt: TGTGCCAGCAGGACACAGGGGGCTACCTACGAGCAGTACTTC

j_call: TRBJ1-4
clone_size: NA
v_call: TRBV15
d_call: TRBD1
cdr3_aa: CATSRDSGTGNEKLFF
cdr3_nt: TGTGCCACCAGCAGAGACTCCGGGACAGGAAATGAAAAACTGTTTTTT

j_call: TRBJ1-1
clone_size: NA
v_call: TRBV9
d_call: NA
cdr3_aa: CASSVGGVLNAEAFF
cdr3_nt: TGTGCCAGCAGCGTAGGGGGGGTTTTGAACGCTGAAGCTTTCTTT

j_call: TRBJ1-3
clone_size: few
v_call: TRBV25-1
d_call: NA
cdr3_aa: CASSESGSSGNTIYF
cdr3_nt: TGTGCCAGCAGTGAATCGGGTTCCTCTGGAAACACCATATATTTT